What follows are 25 T cell receptor beta chains derived from one specimen sequenced in a study of tumor and adjacent non-tumor tissue in lung cancer. A modified ARM-PCR protocol with three rounds of nested PCR amplified TCRbeta. TCRdb reprocessed the multiplex PCR reads via MiXCR and lists one record per CDR3 protein. The table lists 85,000 to 100,000 distinct CDR3 sequences, about 72% of them singletons. The template was RNA from unsorted bulk tissue. The sequencing sample was made of lung tumor tissue. The receptors here all came from a man in his sixties with non-small cell lung cancer.

With regard to this clonotype: One end of the junction is discordant with germline, which a read error may explain. The rearrangement links TRBV6-1 to TRBJ1-1, with 8 positions matching TRBD1. CDR1 MNHNS and CDR2 SASEGT come from the germline V gene. CDR3 length: 13 amino acids. The CDR3 reads CASNPDRVNEVFF. The CDR3 coding sequence is TGTGCCAGCAATCCGGACAGGGTTAATGAAGTTTTCTTT.

The V call is TRBV4-1, the J call TRBJ2-2, with 7 bases fitting TRBD2. This CDR3 comprises 16 residues. From germline, CDR1 is MGHRA and CDR2 YSYEKL. CDR3 sequence: CTSSQEERGGTGELFF. CDR3 DNA: TGCACAAGCAGCCAAGAGGAGCGGGGAGGCACCGGGGAGCTGTTTTTT.

Comment on this clonotype: Given the absence of the conserved phenylalanine or tryptophan at the CDR3 end, a read error is likely. The genes are TRBV6-2 or TRBV6-3 and TRBJ2-5, with D possibly TRBD1 on 5 matching bases. Per germline, CDR1 MNHEY and CDR2 SVGEGT. The length of the CDR3 is 17 residues. The CDR3, as DNA: TGTGCCAGCGGTTACAAGTCTGGGCAGGGTGGCGAAGAGACCCAGTACTCC. This codes for CASGYKSGQGGEETQYS.

As to this clonotype: A much larger clone differs from this one at a single base, so this may be a read error. The chain joins TRBV6-6 to TRBJ1-2; D is unclear. Germline lookup yields CDR1 MNHNY and CDR2 SVGAGI (reference sequence). The V end was cut by 2 bases, the J end by 4 bases, with 14 bases between. The CDR3 runs to 15 residues. CDR3 nucleotide sequence: TGTGCCAGCAGTTACAGTAGAGGCCAGAGCTATGGCTACACCTTC. This encodes CASSYSRGQSYGYTF.

Concerning this clonotype: A much larger clone differs by one base, so this may be a read error. The J gene is TRBJ2-2, the V gene TRBV5-1, with 8 bases aligning to TRBD1. The CDR3 extends over 15 amino acids. Germline trimming cut 8 bases from V and 5 bases from J; bases unmatched to any gene: 11. CDR1 is SGHRS, CDR2 YFSETQ, per germline. CDR3 sequence (DNA): TGCGCCAGGAGCCGGACAGGGATTCTTACCGGGGAGCTGTTTTTT. Protein sequence: CARSRTGILTGELFF.

As regards this clonotype: The junction and the germline gene differ at one end; a read error may be behind it. V and J are TRBV20-1 and TRBJ1-5; D is ambiguous. Germline V gene data show CDR1 as DFQATT and CDR2 as SNEGSKA (reference sequence). There are 14 residues in the CDR3. CDR3 sequence: CSVRVVSGNQPQHF. In DNA form, the CDR3 reads TGCAGTGTTAGAGTAGTCTCGGGCAATCAGCCCCAGCATTTT.

This clonotype was seen more than once but under ten times. One base away lies a much larger clone, so this may be a sequencing read error. This rearrangement joins TRBV29-1 to TRBJ2-3, with TRBD2 matching 11 bases. The CDR3 extends over 14 amino acids. Germline V lookup: CDR1 SQVTM, CDR2 ANQGSEA. Trimming at V came to 7 bases and at J to 1 base, leaving 4 bases not matched to a gene. CDR3 region: CSGLAGGGTDTQYF. CDR3 bases: TGCAGCGGCCTAGCGGGAGGAGGCACAGATACGCAGTATTTT.

As concerns this clonotype: Compared with germline, one end of the junction differs, possibly owing to a read error. The chain combines TRBV12-3 or TRBV12-4 with TRBJ2-2; D tentatively fits TRBD1 or TRBD2 (5 bases each). CDR3 size: 14 residues. This CDR3 is CTSNLRGVTGELFF. The CDR3 DNA reads TGTACCAGCAACCTAAGGGGAGTCACCGGGGAGCTGTTTTTT.

The genes are TRBV20-1 and TRBJ1-5, with D tentatively TRBD1 (6 bases). The V end was cut by 3 bases, the J end by 10 bases, with 16 bases between. The germline V gene encodes CDR1 DFQATT and CDR2 SNEGSKA (reference sequence). CDR3 size: 13 residues. DNA for the CDR3: TGCAGTGCTAGGAGGACAGTAATTCAACCCCAGCATTTT. Its protein is CSARRTVIQPQHF.

The chain is built from TRBV11-2 and TRBJ2-1, with D possibly matching TRBD2 (5 bases). The CDR3 length is 15 residues. Germline CDR1 is SGHAT and CDR2 is FQNNGV. V was cut by 5 bases and J by 8 bases, with 19 bases left in between. In DNA form, the CDR3 reads TGTGCCAGCAGCACGCATCGGAGGATGAGGGATGAGCAGTTCTTC. Its translation: CASSTHRRMRDEQFF.

The sample holds many counts of this clonotype. The CDR3 here is CASSWTGTDTQYF. For the CDR3, the DNA is TGTGCCAGCAGTTGGACTGGCACAGATACGCAGTATTTT. The J gene is TRBJ2-3, the V gene TRBV25-1; possibly TRBD2 for D (5 bases). From germline, CDR1 is MGHDK and CDR2 SYGVNS. The V end was cut by 5 bases, the J end by 1 base, with 7 bases between. The CDR3 is made up of 13 amino acids.

This clonotype showed up many times. The chain recombines TRBV14 with TRBJ2-7; D is unclear. Trimming took off 1 base at V and 4 bases at J, with 11 bases between the two ends. CDR3 length: 14 residues. The germline V gene encodes CDR1 SGHDN and CDR2 FVKESK. The CDR3 DNA follows: TGTGCCAGCAGCCAAGGGGGTGGCTCGTACGAGCAGTACTTC. It codes for CASSQGGGSYEQYF. The full variable domain, in which reference TRBV14 and TRBJ2-7 provide the parts outside the CDR3, is EAGVTQFPSHSVIEKGQTVTLRCDPISGHDNLYWYRRVMGKEIKFLLHFVKESKQDESGMPNNRFLAERTGGTYSTLKVQPAELEDSGVYFCASSQGGGSYEQYFGPGTRLTVT.

With respect to this clonotype: At one of its ends the junction is not consistent with the germline gene, which may arise from a read error. The chain joins TRBV7-9 to TRBJ2-7; D ambiguous. The CDR3 consists of 18 residues. CDR1 is SEHNR and CDR2 is FQNEAQ in the germline V gene (reference sequence). The CDR3 DNA sequence: TGTGCAAGCAGCCATGGCGGCACGGATAGGCTACCATTTTACGAGCAGTACTTC. Translating gives CASSHGGTDRLPFYEQYF.

About this clonotype itself: A much larger clone sits a single nucleotide away, making a read error possible. V gene TRBV24-1 combines with J gene TRBJ2-1; 7 bases map to TRBD2. The CDR3 loop spans 14 amino acids. V dropped 8 bases and J dropped 3; count of bases not matched to a gene: 6. Germline values: CDR1 KGHDR, CDR2 SFDVKD. Here the CDR3 reads CATMGGSCYNEQFF. CDR3 in DNA: TGTGCCACCATGGGCGGGAGCTGCTACAATGAGCAGTTCTTC.

The J gene is TRBJ2-7, the V gene TRBV6-6; unclear D gene. Germline-derived CDR1 and CDR2 are MNHNY and SVGAGI (reference sequence). The CDR3 runs 14 residues. Trimming removed 7 bases at V and 7 bases at J, with 20 bases between. CDR3 DNA sequence: TGTGCCAGCAATGCCCCCGTAGCAGCCTTTGAGCAGTACTTC. It specifies CASNAPVAAFEQYF.

On this clonotype itself: One base away lies a much larger clone, so this may be a sequencing read error. DNA for the CDR3: TGTGCCAGCAGCTTTAGCACCGCGGAGCTGTTTTTT. The encoded protein is CASSFSTAELFF. The rearrangement joins TRBV7-9 to TRBJ2-2; no clear D. Per germline, CDR1 SEHNR and CDR2 FQNEAQ (reference sequence). The CDR3 contains 12 residues.

This clonotype has a handful of counts. The chain carries TRBV10-3 and TRBJ2-7; 7 bases agree with TRBD1. V was pared by 6 bases and J by 5 bases, with 10 bases of the junction left unmatched. Germline CDR1 ENHRY, CDR2 SYGVKD. The CDR3 contains 14 residues. The CDR3 sequence is CAIRQGIVADEQYF. For the CDR3, the DNA is TGTGCCATCAGACAGGGGATCGTGGCCGACGAGCAGTACTTC.

Remarks on this clonotype: Just one base apart from a much larger clone, this may be a read error. J is TRBJ2-7 and V is TRBV20-1; D may be TRBD1 or TRBD2 (5 bases each). Germline V gene sequence: CDR1 DFQATT, CDR2 SNEGSKA (reference sequence). This CDR3 spans 11 amino acids. CDR3 protein: CNARGVHEQYF. CDR3 nucleotide sequence: TGCAATGCTAGAGGGGTCCACGAGCAGTACTTC.

This clonotype was recorded only once. One junction end does not reproduce the germline sequence, and a read error may be involved. The V and J genes are TRBV6-1 and TRBJ2-3; TRBD2 agrees at 11 bases. The CDR3 extends over 16 amino acids. CDR1 and CDR2 (germline): MNHNS, SASEGT. The CDR3 is CASSEGLAGRADMQYF. The CDR3 nucleotides read TGTGCCAGCAGTGAAGGACTAGCGGGACGCGCAGATATGCAGTATTTT.

A word on this clonotype: Since a much larger clone is just one base distant, this may be a read error. The V call is TRBV5-8, the J call TRBJ2-7; the D gene is possibly TRBD2 (5 bases). With 6 bases removed from V and 2 bases from J, the gap between germline ends came to 15 bases. Germline V gene data show CDR1 as SGHTS and CDR2 as YDEGEE. The CDR3 has 14 residues. The CDR3 DNA reads as TGTGCCAGCATCTTAGCGCAACCTCCCTACGAGCAGTACTTC. Protein product: CASILAQPPYEQYF.

This clonotype was counted ten times or more. The rearrangement links TRBV20-1 to TRBJ2-3, with TRBD1 as a possible D gene (7 bases). V was cut by 1 base and J by 0 bases, with 14 bases left in between. The CDR3 length is 16 residues. Germline assignment: CDR1 DFQATT and CDR2 SNEGSKA (reference sequence). The CDR3 is CSARGRGQLSTDTQYF. The CDR3 region has the DNA TGCAGTGCTAGAGGGCGGGGACAGCTTAGCACAGATACGCAGTATTTT.

Regarding this clonotype: No conserved phenylalanine or tryptophan ends this CDR3, so it is likely a read error. The V and J genes are TRBV11-2 and TRBJ2-7; 9 bases map to TRBD2. J lost 6 bases, V lost 4 bases, and 22 bases had no gene match. This CDR3 is built from 19 residues. CDR1 is SGHAT, CDR2 FQNNGV, per germline. CDR3 nucleotide sequence: TGTGCCAGCAGCTCAGATTTTCTAGCGGGACTAAAATGGGGCGTCGAGCAGTACTTA. The encoded protein is CASSSDFLAGLKWGVEQYL.

Points on this clonotype: One base away lies a much larger clone, so this may be a sequencing read error. The V gene is TRBV30, the J gene TRBJ2-5, with unresolved D. The germline V gene has CDR1 GTSNPN and CDR2 SVGIG (reference sequence). The CDR3 totals 14 residues. The CDR3 bases are TGTGCCTGGAGACCTCCGAATGACTTAGAGACCCAGTGCTTC. Its protein is CAWRPPNDLETQCF. Supplemented by reference TRBV30 and TRBJ2-5, the full variable domain reads SQTIHQWPATLVQPVGSPLSLECTVEGTSNPNLYWYRQAAGRGLQLLFYSVGIGQISSEVPQNLSASRPQDRQFILSSKKLLLSDSGFYLCAWRPPNDLETQCFGPGTRLLVL.

Of note for this clonotype: An end of the junction does not agree with germline; a read error may underlie this. The CDR3, as DNA: TGTGTCAGCAGTTCGGCCAGAACTAACTATGGTTACACCTTC. This codes for CVSSSARTNYGYTF. This chain uses TRBV6-5 with TRBJ1-2; D unresolved. The V gene's germline CDR1 is MNHEY and CDR2 SVGAGI. CDR3 size: 14 residues.

This clonotype was counted at least ten times. The chain uses TRBV6-1 and TRBJ2-5, with TRBD1 matching 9 bases. Losses at the gene ends were 2 bases for V and 5 bases for J; bases not matched to a gene: 9. This CDR3 spans 16 amino acids. From germline, CDR1 is MNHNS and CDR2 SASEGT. CDR3 amino acids: CASSEWTGAPRETQYF. DNA for the CDR3: TGTGCCAGCAGTGAATGGACAGGGGCACCTCGGGAGACCCAGTACTTC.